This TCR beta chain comes out of a study of shared clonotypes between healthy human individuals. For the study at large: The cohort had a couple of women and a few men, ages 18 to 49.

Of note for this clone: The antigen is undetermined.

In replicate PCRs of sorted subsets, roughly 190 ng DNA, roughly 27,000 T cell genomes, was used. Libraries were prepared by immunoSEQ multiplex PCR; TCRdb keeps only in-frame clonotypes and omits some of them. The table records roughly 760,000 clones, approximately 79% of them present only once. This CDR3 has 14 residues. Germline V gene lookup returns CDR1 SGHVS and CDR2 FQNEAQ. V was clipped by 6 bases and J by 4 bases; unmatched bases: 7. Whole-study results and caveats: Naive subsets generally had larger estimated richness than memory subsets. Donor scarcity curtailed the genetic and exposure-history diversity represented herein.

The V call is TRBV7-8, the J call TRBJ2-7; 9 bases fit TRBD2. This clonotype originated in a woman under 40 in good health. Sequenced input: memory CD4+ T cells sorted from blood. The sample's subset: CD45RA-negative fraction. CDR3 in amino acids: CASSYSGSGYEQYF. CDR3 in DNA: TGTGCCAGCAGTTATAGCGGGAGTGGGTACGAGCAGTACTTC.